The 9 T cell receptor beta chains below all came from one sample that was sequenced in a study of cytomegalovirus exposure and HLA in healthy donors. Researchers ran the PCR with 60 Vbeta and 13 Jbeta primers. Data came from immunoSEQ multiplex PCR; TCRdb stores just in-frame clones and leaves some out. The profile shows 150,000 to 200,000 clones, more than 75% of them singletons. Sequencing input: PBMCs. The receptors derive from a woman aged 45-59 years in good health and CMV-seronegative.

V and J are TRBV6-5 and TRBJ1-2, with 7 bases lining up with TRBD1. V lost 2 bases and J lost 3; bases outside the gene matches: 9. This CDR3 has 16 amino acids. Germline V CDR1 and CDR2: MNHEY, SVGAGI. The CDR3: CASSYNRGQPHYGYTF. In DNA, the CDR3 is TGTGCCAGCAGTTACAATAGGGGACAGCCCCACTATGGCTACACCTTC.

The count of this clone is one. The CDR3 DNA reads as TGTGCCAGTAGCACACCGGGGGGTGCCCCCTACGAGCAGTACTTC. Translated: CASSTPGGAPYEQYF. The chain uses TRBV19 and TRBJ2-7, with 7 bases matching TRBD2. The germline CDR1 and CDR2 sequences are LNHDA and SQIVND (reference sequence). With 6 bases clipped from V and 2 bases from J, the junction kept 10 bases outside the gene matches. The CDR3 loop spans 15 amino acids.

The chain carries TRBV27 and TRBJ2-1, with 8 positions matching TRBD2. In germline, CDR1 is MNHEY, CDR2 SMNVEV (reference sequence). Losses at the gene ends were 7 bases for V and 1 base for J; bases not matched to a gene: 3. This CDR3 is built from 14 residues. The CDR3 here is CASTRGGSYNEQFF. CDR3 DNA: TGTGCCAGCACCCGCGGGGGGTCCTACAATGAGCAGTTCTTC.

The chain links TRBV2 to TRBJ2-5; D perhaps matches TRBD1 (6 bases). The last part of the DNA fits TRBJ2-7 better; the J call may be wrong. Germline lookup yields CDR1 SNHLY and CDR2 FYNNEI. The CDR3 is 14 residues long. The CDR3 reads CASSEQGPTYEQYF. CDR3 nucleotides: TGTGCCAGCAGTGAGCAGGGGCCTACCTACGAGCAGTACTTC.

The chain uses TRBV9 and TRBJ2-3, with 7 bases identical to TRBD1. With 4 bases clipped from V and 3 bases from J, the junction kept 11 bases outside the gene matches. CDR3 length: 16 residues. From germline, CDR1 is SGDLS and CDR2 YYNGEE. CDR3 nucleotides: TGTGCCAGCAGCCCTCAGGGGGTAGTGCGTACAGATACGCAGTATTTT. Amino acids: CASSPQGVVRTDTQYF.

The chain recombines TRBV7-9 with TRBJ1-2; 12 nucleotides match TRBD1. Per the germline V gene, CDR1 is SEHNR and CDR2 is FQNEAQ (reference sequence). J lost 4 bases, V lost 5 bases, and 2 bases had no gene match. The CDR3 totals 14 residues. The CDR3 DNA reads as TGTGCCAGCAGCCCGGGACAGGGGGCCTATGGCTACACCTTC. Amino acids: CASSPGQGAYGYTF.

V is TRBV6-5 and J is TRBJ1-2, with D hard to call. The germline V gene encodes CDR1 MNHEY and CDR2 SVGAGI. The V and J ends lost 2 bases and 8 bases respectively, with 9 bases between them. The CDR3 runs to 12 residues. CDR3 DNA: TGTGCCAGCAGTTACGGGCAGTACGGCTACACCTTC. This encodes CASSYGQYGYTF.

The V call is TRBV6-6, the J call TRBJ1-5; D is unclear. Germline V lookup: CDR1 MNHNY, CDR2 SVGAGI (reference sequence). V was cut by 2 bases and J by 0 bases, with 8 bases left in between. The CDR3 spans 15 residues. This chain's CDR3 is CASSYSAFSNQPQHF. CDR3 coding DNA: TGTGCCAGCAGTTACAGCGCGTTTAGCAATCAGCCCCAGCATTTT.

Concerning this clone: The junction departs from the called germline gene at one end, perhaps through a read error. The chain uses TRBV4-3 and TRBJ1-1; TRBD1 might be the D (5 bases). CDR3 length equals 13 residues. Germline V gene sequence: CDR1 LGHNA, CDR2 YSLEER. In nucleotides, the CDR3 is TGCGCCAGCAGCCAACGCCGGCAGGGCGTTTTCTTTTTT. Encoded protein: CASSQRRQGVFFF.